This T cell receptor (beta chain) was profiled in a study of glioma-infiltrating T cells. Amplification of TCR alpha and beta CDR3 regions from RNA used iRepertoire nested multiplex PCR. MiXCR, applied by TCRdb to the multiplex PCR reads, yields one record per CDR3 protein. Of under 150,000 distinct CDR3 sequences listed, roughly two fifths are singletons. Turning to this clonotype: Its target is unknown.

Study-wide findings and caveats: Gliomas, especially low-grade, showed above-expected tissue-blood divergence; non-neoplastic patients showed below.

The sample comprised glioma tissue, nonneoplastic brain tissue, or PBMCs (not recorded which). The TCR originated in a human donor with low-grade glioma or glioblastoma, undergoing nonglioma brain surgery, or in good health (not recorded which).

CDR3 protein: CASSYSGTENTEAFF. The CDR3 DNA sequence: TGTGCCAGCAGCTACTCGGGGACGGAGAACACTGAAGCTTTCTTT. The chain recombines TRBV9 with TRBJ1-1; a weak D match, TRBD1 (5 bases). V was pared by 4 bases and J by 1 base, with 14 bases between. The CDR3 extends over 15 amino acids. The germline gives CDR1 SGDLS, CDR2 YYNGEE.